Sequencing of this TCR beta chain was carried out in a study of siplizumab effects on memory and regulatory T cells. Overall study: Paired mixed lymphocyte reactions received either siplizumab at roughly 1 ug/mL or no drug.

Trimming left V 1 base short and J 3 bases short, with 4 bases between. This CDR3 region has 11 residues. The germline gives CDR1 GTSNPN, CDR2 SVGIG (reference sequence). It was at 37°C and for under 7 days that the mixed lymphocyte reaction cells were cocultured. Study findings and constraints: The naive T cell population seemed more diverse than memory cells and seemed a major contributor to the alloresponse. Alloreactive clones mapping to unstimulated subsets formed only a minor fraction.

Details on this clone: Antigen: not known.

The data were produced by immunoSEQ multiplex PCR, yet TCRdb's version contains in-frame clones alone and is incomplete. The sample has 20,000 or so clones, 44% seen once. The TCR comes from a human donor in good health; the cells came from an allogeneic mixed lymphocyte reaction. Some clones in this sample may be carry-over from other donors' samples. V gene TRBV30 combines with J gene TRBJ2-7; D is uncertain. The sequencing input was CFSE-low (dividing) CD4+ T cells sorted from an allogeneic mixed lymphocyte reaction. Written as DNA, the CDR3 is TGTGCCTGGAGTGACTACTACGAGCAGTACTTC. The encoded protein is CAWSDYYEQYF. The full variable domain, with the rest looked up from reference TRBV30 and TRBJ2-7, is SQTIHQWPATLVQPVGSPLSLECTVEGTSNPNLYWYRQAAGRGLQLLFYSVGIGQISSEVPQNLSASRPQDRQFILSSKKLLLSDSGFYLCAWSDYYEQYFGPGTRLTVT.